Presented here are 7 T cell receptor beta chains from one specimen sequenced in a study of regulatory T cells in long-lasting Graves disease. Time point reported: newly diagnosed GD, antithyroid drugs for less than 3 months. Researchers made the TCR library from RNA that was extracted from PBMCs. Building of the TCR beta libraries involved iRepertoire HTBI primers and Arm-PCR of CDR3 regions. TCRdb fed the multiplex PCR reads into MiXCR, producing one record per CDR3 protein. Of roughly 560,000 distinct CDR3 sequences in the sample, 15% to 20% are singletons; the top ten hold roughly 25%. A further study also used this sample, focusing on T cells in Graves' hyperthyroidism and ophthalmopathy.

The source was peripheral blood mononuclear cells (PBMCs), collected at new diagnosis, from a patient treated with antithyroid drugs. These receptor sequences come from a woman in her forties or fifties with Graves disease.

The chain recombines TRBV29-1 with TRBJ1-2; the D gene is possibly TRBD1 (5 bases). From germline, CDR1 is SQVTM and CDR2 ANQGSEA. V lost 8 bases and J lost 5, with 15 bases in between. This CDR3 comprises 12 residues. In DNA, the CDR3 is TGCAGCACAAGGGACGATAAATATGGCTACACCTTC. Amino acids: CSTRDDKYGYTF.

This clonotype was detected ten times or more. V gene TRBV5-5 combines with J gene TRBJ2-7, with D tentatively TRBD1 (6 bases). Trimming left V 4 bases short and J 3 bases short, with 17 bases between. CDR3 size: 15 residues. Germline values: CDR1 SGHKS, CDR2 YYEKEE (reference sequence). The CDR3 DNA is TGTGCCAGCAGCCCGGGTCCTCAAGGGGGCTACGAGCAGTACTTC. Residues: CASSPGPQGGYEQYF. Drawing the rest from reference TRBV5-5 and TRBJ2-7, the complete variable domain is DAGVTQSPTHLIKTRGQQVTLRCSPISGHKSVSWYQQVLGQGPQFIFQYYEKEERGRGNFPDRFSARQFPNYSSELNVNALLLGDSALYLCASSPGPQGGYEQYFGPGTRLTVT.

This clonotype was observed many times. The chain is built from TRBV24-1 and TRBJ2-1; D remains ambiguous. Trimming shortened V by 4 bases and J by 9 bases, and 9 bases separated the two germline ends. The CDR3 is 12 residues long. Looked up from germline, CDR1 is KGHDR and CDR2 is SFDVKD. CDR3 region: CATSDVRTEQFF. CDR3 sequence (DNA): TGTGCCACCAGTGACGTAAGAACTGAGCAGTTCTTC.

This chain connects TRBV5-1 to TRBJ1-1, with D tentatively TRBD1 (6 bases). The germline CDR1 and CDR2 sequences are SGHRS and YFSETQ. The V gene lost 0 bases and the J gene lost 6 bases, with 9 bases spanning the gap. This CDR3 comprises 13 residues. The chain's CDR3 is CASSLGGGAEAFF. For the CDR3, the DNA is TGCGCCAGCAGCTTGGGAGGGGGAGCTGAAGCTTTCTTT.

This clonotype was seen ten or more times. The gene calls are TRBV15 and TRBJ1-4; 8 positions match TRBD1. The junction had 2 bases not matched to a gene; V was cut back by 1 base and J by 4 bases. Germline CDR1 LNHNV, CDR2 YYDKDF (reference sequence). This CDR3 contains 15 residues. The DNA for the CDR3 is TGTGCCACCAGCAGAGGACAGGGGATTAATGAAAAACTGTTTTTT. Protein product: CATSRGQGINEKLFF.

This clonotype was counted only a few times. The chain recombines TRBV2 with TRBJ2-2; D is undetermined. V was trimmed by 1 base and J by 13 bases, leaving 10 bases between them. The germline gives CDR1 SNHLY, CDR2 FYNNEI. There are 12 residues in the CDR3. The CDR3 coding sequence is TGTGCCAGCAGTGAAGACCGGTCGGGGCTGTTTTTT. This sequence encodes CASSEDRSGLFF.

The chain combines TRBV19 with TRBJ2-3; no definite D call. Germline CDR1 LNHDA, CDR2 SQIVND (reference sequence). CDR3 length: 13 residues. Trimming removed 5 bases at V and 1 base at J, with 7 bases between. CDR3 amino acids: CASSGRGTDTQYF. CDR3 in DNA: TGTGCCAGTAGTGGCCGGGGCACAGATACGCAGTATTTT.